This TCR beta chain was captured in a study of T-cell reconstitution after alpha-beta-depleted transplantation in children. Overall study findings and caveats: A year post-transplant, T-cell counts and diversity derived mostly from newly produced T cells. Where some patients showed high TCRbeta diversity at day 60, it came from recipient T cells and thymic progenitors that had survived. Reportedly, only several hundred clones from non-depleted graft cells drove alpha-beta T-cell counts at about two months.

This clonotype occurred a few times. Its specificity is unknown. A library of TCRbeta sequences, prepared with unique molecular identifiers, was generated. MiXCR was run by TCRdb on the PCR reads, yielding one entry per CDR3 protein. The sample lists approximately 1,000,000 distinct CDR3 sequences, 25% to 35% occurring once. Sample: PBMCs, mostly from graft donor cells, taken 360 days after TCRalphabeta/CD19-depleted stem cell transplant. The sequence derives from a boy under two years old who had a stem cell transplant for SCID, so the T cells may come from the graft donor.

The CDR3, as DNA: TGCAGTGCTAGACGGACAGGGAAAACCTACGAGCAGTACTTC. Residues: CSARRTGKTYEQYF. The chain joins TRBV20-1 to TRBJ2-7, with 8 nucleotides matching TRBD1. Germline V gives CDR1 DFQATT, CDR2 SNEGSKA (reference sequence). This CDR3 contains 14 residues. The trim removed 2 bases at V and 2 bases at J, leaving 5 bases unmatched.